The clone carrying this T cell receptor beta chain was picked up a small number of times. Its target is unknown. These data come from a study of T cells in Graves' hyperthyroidism and ophthalmopathy. General observations from the study: A model using 13 V-J features told ophthalmopathy apart from stable hyperthyroidism. Model output signaled ophthalmopathy a median 6.5 months ahead of onset.

The CDR3 has 12 amino acids. V dropped 2 bases and J dropped 13 bases, with 11 bases sitting between them. The V gene's germline CDR1 is SNHLY and CDR2 FYNNEI. Authors of the study amplified TCR beta CDR3 regions from RNA transcripts. The HTBI set primed first-round TCR CDR3 RT-PCR. Each CDR3 protein gets one entry after TCRdb re-called the multiplex PCR reads with MiXCR. The table lists 530,000 or so distinct CDR3 sequences, around 42% of them singletons. V and J are TRBV2 and TRBJ2-2; tentatively, D is TRBD1 or TRBD2 (5 bases each). The source is a woman under 30 with Graves' hyperthyroidism. Sequencing was done on a sample of peripheral blood or thyroid tissue (not recorded which). The CDR3 reads CASSETPGTLFF. The CDR3 DNA is TGTGCCAGCAGTGAAACGCCAGGGACGCTGTTTTTT.